This T cell receptor (beta chain) was observed in a study of blood T cell repertoires in COVID-19. In the study overall: Whether acute or convalescent, the COVID-19 samples came from the United States, Italy and Spain. Nucleic acid was either cDNA or gDNA, and it came from T cells, B-cell-depleted T cells, or PBMCs.

In the study's own analysis: Reference gene primer amplification yielded estimated nucleated cell counts. Sequencing used immunoSEQ multiplex PCR; TCRdb keeps in-frame clones, though not all of them. The V and J calls and clone size come from that table; D and trimming were worked out from the DNA. The sample records about 270,000 clones, about 87% being singletons. The junction had 7 bases not matched to a gene; V was cut back by 4 bases and J by 2 bases. The CDR3 has 15 residues. From germline, CDR1 is SGHTS and CDR2 YDEGEE. This clone was recorded only once. The J gene is TRBJ1-2, the V gene TRBV5-8; 8 bases agree with TRBD1. Sequenced material: peripheral blood. The receptor's source is a human donor in a cohort sampled during active COVID-19. CDR3 sequence reads: CASSLRTGTNYGYTF. In nucleotides, the CDR3 is TGTGCCAGCAGCCTGAGGACAGGGACAAACTATGGCTACACCTTC.